The present TCR beta chain was sequenced within a study of shared clonotypes between healthy human individuals. Across the whole study: Donor ages ranged 18 to 49 years: a couple of women, three men.

Deep-level running was used for the assay. Sequenced by immunoSEQ multiplex PCR; TCRdb stores in-frame clones only, minus some. The data contain about 490,000 clones, around 80% of them singletons. Study results and limitations: Sequencing depth was predicted to influence how clonotypes are shared among donors.

About this clone itself: The antigen remains undetermined.

All donors qualified as healthy HIV-negative adults and had experienced no recent acute infections or vaccinations. Looked up from germline, CDR1 is SGHAT and CDR2 is FQNNGV. V dropped 1 base and J dropped 5 bases, with 11 bases sitting between them. CDR3 length: 15 amino acids. The V call is TRBV11-2, the J call TRBJ1-4; D unclear. This clonotype originated in a middle-aged woman in good health. Some clones in this sample may be carry-over from other donors' samples. Specimen: PBMCs. In DNA, the CDR3 is TGTGCCAGCAGCTTAGGGCCGGCCGAGAATGAAAAACTGTTTTTT. Translated, it gives CASSLGPAENEKLFF.